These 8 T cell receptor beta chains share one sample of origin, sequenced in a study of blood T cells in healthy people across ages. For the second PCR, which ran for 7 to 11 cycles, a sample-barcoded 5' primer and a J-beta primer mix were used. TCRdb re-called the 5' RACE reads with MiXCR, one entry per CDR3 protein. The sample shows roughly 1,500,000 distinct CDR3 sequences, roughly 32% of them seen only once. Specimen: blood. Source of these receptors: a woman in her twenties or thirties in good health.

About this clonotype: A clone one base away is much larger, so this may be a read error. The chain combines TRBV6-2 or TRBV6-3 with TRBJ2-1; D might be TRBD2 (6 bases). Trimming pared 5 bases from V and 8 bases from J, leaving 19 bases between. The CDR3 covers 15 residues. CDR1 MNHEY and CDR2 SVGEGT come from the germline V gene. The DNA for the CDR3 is TGTGCCAGCAGTGAGGTTGGGAGGAGTGGGGATGAGCAGTTCTTC. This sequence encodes CASSEVGRSGDEQFF.

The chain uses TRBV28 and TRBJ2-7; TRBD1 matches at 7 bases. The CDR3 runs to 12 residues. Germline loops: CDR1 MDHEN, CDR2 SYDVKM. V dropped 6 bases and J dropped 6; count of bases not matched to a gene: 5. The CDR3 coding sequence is TGTGCCAGCAGCTGGGACAGAAGCGAGCAGTACTTC. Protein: CASSWDRSEQYF. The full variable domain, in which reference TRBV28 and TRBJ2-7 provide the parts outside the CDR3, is DVKVTQSSRYLVKRTGEKVFLECVQDMDHENMFWYRQDPGLGLRLIYFSYDVKMKEKGDIPEGYSVSREKKERFSLILESASTNQTSMYLCASSWDRSEQYFGPGTRLTVT.

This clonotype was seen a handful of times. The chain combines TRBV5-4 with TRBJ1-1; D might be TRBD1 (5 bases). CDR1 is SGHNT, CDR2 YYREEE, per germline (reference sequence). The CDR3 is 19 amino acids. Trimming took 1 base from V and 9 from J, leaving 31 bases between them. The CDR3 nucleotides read TGTGCCAGCAGCTTGTCGTATATATCCGGGACGCTGGACTACGCACAAGCTTTCTTT. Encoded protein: CASSLSYISGTLDYAQAFF.

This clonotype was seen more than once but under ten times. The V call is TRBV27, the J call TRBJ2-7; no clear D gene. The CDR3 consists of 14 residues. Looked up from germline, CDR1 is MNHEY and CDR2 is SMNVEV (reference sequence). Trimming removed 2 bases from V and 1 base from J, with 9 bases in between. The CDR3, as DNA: TGTGCCAGCAGTTTAAATCGGATTTCCTACGAGCAGTACTTC. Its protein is CASSLNRISYEQYF.

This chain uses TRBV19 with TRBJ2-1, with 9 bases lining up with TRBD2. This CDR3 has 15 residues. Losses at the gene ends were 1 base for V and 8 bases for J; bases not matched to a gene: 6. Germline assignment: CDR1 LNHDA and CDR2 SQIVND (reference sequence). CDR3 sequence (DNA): TGTGCCAGTAGTATAGGTGGTAGCGGGGGCGATGAGCAGTTCTTC. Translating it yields CASSIGGSGGDEQFF. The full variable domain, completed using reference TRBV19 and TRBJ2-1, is DGGITQSPKYLFRKEGQNVTLSCEQNLNHDAMYWYRQDPGQGLRLIYYSQIVNDFQKGDIAEGYSVSREKKESFPLTVTSAQKNPTAFYLCASSIGGSGGDEQFFGPGTRLTVL.

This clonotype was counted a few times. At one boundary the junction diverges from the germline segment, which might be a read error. The chain's CDR3 is CASRPTGSVYHPQHF. The DNA for the CDR3 is TGTGCCAGCAGACCGACAGGATCGGTATATCACCCCCAGCATTTT. This chain joins TRBV28 and TRBJ1-5; tentative D call: TRBD1 (6 bases). Germline V CDR1 and CDR2: MDHEN, SYDVKM. This CDR3 contains 15 residues. Full variable domain (outside the CDR3, taken from reference TRBV28 and TRBJ1-5): DVKVTQSSRYLVKRTGEKVFLECVQDMDHENMFWYRQDPGLGLRLIYFSYDVKMKEKGDIPEGYSVSREKKERFSLILESASTNQTSMYLCASRPTGSVYHPQHFGDGTRLSIL.

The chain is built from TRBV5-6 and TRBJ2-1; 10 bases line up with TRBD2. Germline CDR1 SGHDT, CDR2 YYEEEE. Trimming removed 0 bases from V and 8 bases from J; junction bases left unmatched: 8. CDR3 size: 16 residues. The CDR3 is CASSLGASGGRDEQFF. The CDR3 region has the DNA TGTGCCAGCAGCTTGGGTGCTAGCGGGGGACGGGATGAGCAGTTCTTC.

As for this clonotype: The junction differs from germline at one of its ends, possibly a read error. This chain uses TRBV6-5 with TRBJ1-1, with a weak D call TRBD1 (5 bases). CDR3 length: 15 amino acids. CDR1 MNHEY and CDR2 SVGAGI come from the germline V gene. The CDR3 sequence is CASSYSRGSSNEVFF. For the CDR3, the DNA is TGTGCCAGCAGTTACTCTCGGGGCAGCTCCAATGAAGTTTTCTTT.